This T cell receptor (beta chain) was obtained from a study of graft-versus-host responses after intestinal transplantation. The wider study: Multivisceral, liver-intestinal, or isolated intestinal transplants were performed in recipients. The whole recipient group had anti-thymocyte globulin induction followed by tacrolimus and steroids for roughly three years.

Notes on this clone: As yet, its antigen is unknown.

CDR1 is MNHEY and CDR2 is SVGAGI in the germline V gene. Trimming took 8 bases from V and 5 from J, leaving 15 bases between them. CDR3 length equals 13 residues. TCRdb keeps only in-frame clones here, not all; method: immunoSEQ multiplex PCR. The repertoire includes some 87,000 clones, 90% to 95% of them detected once, and around 1.2% sits in the top ten. The chain employs TRBV6-5 and TRBJ1-1; tentative D call: TRBD1 (5 bases). Material: unstimulated CD8+ T cells sorted from spleen or lymph node cells, obtained before transplant. This TCR came from a human donor who was the organ donor for an intestinal transplant. For the CDR3, the DNA is TGTGCCAGCGCTCTCGGGGGAGGGACTGAAGCTTTCTTT. It encodes CASALGGGTEAFF.